This TCR beta chain was sequenced in a study of T cells after yellow fever vaccination. Across the whole study: Where fractions had low cell numbers, libraries were prepared from them with the SMART-Seq v4 Ultra Low Input RNA kit. Findings of the study overall: CD4 and CD8 compartments shared a small share of clonotypes.

The CDR3 runs to 14 residues. Germline loops: CDR1 ENHRY, CDR2 SYGVKD. Trimming pared 8 bases from V and 0 bases from J, leaving 13 bases between. In regard to this clonotype: Its antigen is undetermined.

5'RACE template switching produced TCR cDNA carrying a universal primer site and UMIs. TCRdb reprocessed the 5' RACE reads via MiXCR and lists one record per CDR3 protein. The profile shows about 370,000 distinct CDR3 sequences, approximately 10% of them singletons. This chain joins TRBV10-3 and TRBJ1-1, with D tentatively TRBD1 (5 bases). Sequenced material: PBMCs, taken on the day of the first yellow fever vaccination. The TCR was taken from a man between 18 and 29 years old who received the YFV17D yellow fever vaccine. The CDR3 loop is CAIGTGLMNTEAFF. The CDR3 nucleotides read TGTGCCATCGGGACCGGGCTCATGAACACTGAAGCTTTCTTT.